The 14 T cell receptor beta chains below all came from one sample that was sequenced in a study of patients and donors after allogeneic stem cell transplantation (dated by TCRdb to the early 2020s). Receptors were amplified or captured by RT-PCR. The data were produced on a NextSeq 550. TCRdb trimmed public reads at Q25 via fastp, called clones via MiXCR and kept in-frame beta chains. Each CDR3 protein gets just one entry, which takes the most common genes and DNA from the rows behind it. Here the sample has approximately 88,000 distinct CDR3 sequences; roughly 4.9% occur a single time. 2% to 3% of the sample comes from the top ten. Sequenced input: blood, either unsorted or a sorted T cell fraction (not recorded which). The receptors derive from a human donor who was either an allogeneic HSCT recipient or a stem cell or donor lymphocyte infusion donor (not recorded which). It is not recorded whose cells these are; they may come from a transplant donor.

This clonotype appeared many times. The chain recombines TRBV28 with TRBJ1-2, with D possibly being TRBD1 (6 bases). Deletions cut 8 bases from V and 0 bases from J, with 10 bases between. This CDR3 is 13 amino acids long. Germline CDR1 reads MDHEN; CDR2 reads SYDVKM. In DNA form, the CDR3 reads TGTGCCAGCGAATCAGGGGCTAACTATGGCTACACCTTC. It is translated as CASESGANYGYTF.

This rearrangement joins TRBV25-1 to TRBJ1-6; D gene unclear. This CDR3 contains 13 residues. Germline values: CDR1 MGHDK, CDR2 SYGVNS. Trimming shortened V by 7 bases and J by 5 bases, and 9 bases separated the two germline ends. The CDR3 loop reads CASIGRDNSPLHF. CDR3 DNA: TGTGCCAGCATAGGGCGCGATAATTCACCCCTCCACTTT.

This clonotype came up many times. CDR3 sequence reads: CAWNRDRPHGYTF. The CDR3 region has the DNA TGTGCCTGGAACCGGGACAGGCCCCATGGCTACACCTTC. The V and J genes are TRBV30 and TRBJ1-2; 8 nucleotides align to TRBD1. Looked up from germline, CDR1 is GTSNPN and CDR2 is SVGIG (reference sequence). V lost 4 bases, J lost 6 bases, and 7 bases stayed unmatched. The CDR3 is made up of 13 amino acids.

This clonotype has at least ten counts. Here the CDR3 DNA reads TGCGCCAGCAGCTTGGCAGGGATGTTAGAAGAGACCCAGTACTTC. The encoded protein is CASSLAGMLEETQYF. This sequence joins TRBV5-1 and TRBJ2-5; the D gene is possibly TRBD1 (5 bases). CDR1 and CDR2 from the germline V gene are SGHRS and YFSETQ. Trimming took 0 bases from V and 3 from J, leaving 12 bases between them. The CDR3 is 15 amino acids.

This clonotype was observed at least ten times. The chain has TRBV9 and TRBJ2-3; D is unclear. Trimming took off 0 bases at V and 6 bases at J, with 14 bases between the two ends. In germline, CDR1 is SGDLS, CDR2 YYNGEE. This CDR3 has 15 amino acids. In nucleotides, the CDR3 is TGTGCCAGCAGCGTAGTTCCACAGCACACGGATACGCAGTATTTT. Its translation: CASSVVPQHTDTQYF.

Here the CDR3 DNA reads TGTGCCAGCAGCGTCAGGGGCAATCAGCCCCAGCATTTT. The encoded protein is CASSVRGNQPQHF. V and J are TRBV7-2 and TRBJ1-5; a weak D match, TRBD1 (5 bases). Germline loops: CDR1 SGHTA, CDR2 FQGNSA. The CDR3 has 13 amino acids. V was trimmed by 5 bases and J by 2 bases, leaving 7 bases between them.

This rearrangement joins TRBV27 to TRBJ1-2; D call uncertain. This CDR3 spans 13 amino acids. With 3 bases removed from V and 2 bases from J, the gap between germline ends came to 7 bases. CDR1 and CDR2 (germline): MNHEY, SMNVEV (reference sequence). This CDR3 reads CASSLNGNYGYTF. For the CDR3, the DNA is TGTGCCAGCAGTTTGAATGGGAACTATGGCTACACCTTC.

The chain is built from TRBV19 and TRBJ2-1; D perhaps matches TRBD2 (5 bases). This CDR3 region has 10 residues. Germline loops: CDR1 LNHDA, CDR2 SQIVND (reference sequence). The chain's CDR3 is CAGDDNEQFF. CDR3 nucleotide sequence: TGTGCGGGAGATGACAATGAGCAGTTCTTC.

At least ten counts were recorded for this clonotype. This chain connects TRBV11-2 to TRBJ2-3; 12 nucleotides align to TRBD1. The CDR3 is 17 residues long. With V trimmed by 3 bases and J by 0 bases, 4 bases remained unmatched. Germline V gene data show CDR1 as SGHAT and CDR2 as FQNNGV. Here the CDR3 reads CASSLGTGGLSTDTQYF. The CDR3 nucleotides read TGTGCCAGCAGCTTGGGGACAGGGGGCCTAAGCACAGATACGCAGTATTTT.

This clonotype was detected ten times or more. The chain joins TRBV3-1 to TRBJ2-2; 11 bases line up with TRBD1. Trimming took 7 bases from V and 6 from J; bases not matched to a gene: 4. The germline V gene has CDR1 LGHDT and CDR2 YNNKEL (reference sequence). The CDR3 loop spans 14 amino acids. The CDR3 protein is CASKDRGPSGELFF. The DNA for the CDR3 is TGTGCCAGCAAGGACAGGGGGCCGTCCGGGGAGCTGTTTTTT. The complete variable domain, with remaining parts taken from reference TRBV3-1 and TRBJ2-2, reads DTAVSQTPKYLVTQMGNDKSIKCEQNLGHDTMYWYKQDSKKFLKIMFSYNNKELIINETVPNRFSPKSPDKAHLNLHINSLELGDSAVYFCASKDRGPSGELFFGEGSRLTVL.

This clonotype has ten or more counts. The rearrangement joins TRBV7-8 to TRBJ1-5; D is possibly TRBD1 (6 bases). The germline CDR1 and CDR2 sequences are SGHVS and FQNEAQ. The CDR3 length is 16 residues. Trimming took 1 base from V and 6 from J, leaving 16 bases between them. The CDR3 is CASSLGYRDGGQPQHF. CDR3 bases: TGTGCCAGCAGCTTAGGGTACAGGGACGGCGGTCAGCCCCAGCATTTT.

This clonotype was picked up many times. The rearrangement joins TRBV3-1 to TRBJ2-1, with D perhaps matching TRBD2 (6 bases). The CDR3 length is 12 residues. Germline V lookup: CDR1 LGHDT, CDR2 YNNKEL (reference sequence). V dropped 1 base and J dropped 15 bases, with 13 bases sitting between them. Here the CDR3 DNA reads TGTGCCAGCAGCCAAGGGAGCCTCGGGGGGTTCTTC. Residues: CASSQGSLGGFF.

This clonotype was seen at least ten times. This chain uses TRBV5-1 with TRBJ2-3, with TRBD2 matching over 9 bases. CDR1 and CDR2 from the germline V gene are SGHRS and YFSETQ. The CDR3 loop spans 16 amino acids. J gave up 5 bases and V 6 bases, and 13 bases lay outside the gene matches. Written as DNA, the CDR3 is TGCGCCAGCACCCCTATTGGGGCTAGCGGGGAAGATACGCAGTATTTT. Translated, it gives CASTPIGASGEDTQYF.

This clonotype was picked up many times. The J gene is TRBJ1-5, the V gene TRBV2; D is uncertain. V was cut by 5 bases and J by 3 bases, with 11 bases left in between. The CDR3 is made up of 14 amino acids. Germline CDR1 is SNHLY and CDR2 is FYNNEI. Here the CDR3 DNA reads TGTGCCAGCAGTTTTGACGGTCCCAATCAGCCCCAGCATTTT. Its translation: CASSFDGPNQPQHF.